The present T cell receptor (beta chain) was sequenced within a study of T cell changes during pregnancy in multiple sclerosis (dated by TCRdb to about 2019). As for the study more broadly: The study looked at changes in the T cell repertoire across pregnancy in women with multiple sclerosis.

As regards this clone: Its cognate antigen has yet to be identified. No base quality information exists; no much larger clone differs at one position.

CDR1 and CDR2 are read off the germline V gene as SNHLY and FYNNEI. The CDR3 runs 14 amino acids, cysteine and phenylalanine included. Only the CDR3 part of the read is kept: 42 bases, read in frame from the first base. V is cut back by 7 bases and J by 4 bases, with 8 bases in the junction unmatched. To prepare the library, the immunoSEQ multiplex PCR assay was applied. TCRdb holds this immuneACCESS table with in-frame rearrangements only. Some clones are missing; in checked studies, unresolved V genes explain under half, and the rest has no known cause. For this sample there are around 110,000 clones; 80% to 95% appear just once. 1.6% of the sample rests with the top ten.

The origin of this receptor is a female donor with multiple sclerosis, enrolled in a pregnancy study. The specimen comprised peripheral blood, sampled after pregnancy. The V gene is TRBV2 and the J gene is TRBJ2-5, and 8 bases in between align with TRBD2. The CDR3 amino acid sequence is: CASKVGRAGETQYF. The nucleotide sequence reads as follows: TGTGCCAGCAAGGTCGGGAGGGCCGGAGAGACCCAGTACTTC.